This is a list of T cell receptor beta chains from one sample in a study of circulating and synovial CD4+ cells in juvenile arthritis. Assay: immunoSEQ multiplex PCR; the TCRdb copy retains only in-frame clones and omits some. The table includes about 30,000 clones, roughly 95% detected once. Sequencing was done on a sample of CD4+ T cells from blood. These receptors originate from a human donor with juvenile idiopathic arthritis. Both conserved end residues are part of each CDR3. Fields, in order: D gene, J gene, V gene, CDR3 protein, CDR3 DNA. D genes are given only for firm matches.

>-|TRBJ1-1|TRBV6-1
CASSAMNTEAFF
TGTGCCAGCAGTGCCATGAACACTGAAGCTTTCTTT
>TRBD1|TRBJ1-5|TRBV25-1
CASSGDRAQHF
TGTGCCAGCAGCGGGGACAGGGCCCAGCATTTT
>TRBD1|TRBJ1-2|TRBV27
CASKPPGQRAWGYTF
TGTGCCAGCAAGCCCCCGGGACAGAGGGCTTGGGGCTACACCTTC
>TRBD1|TRBJ2-5|TRBV5-1
CASGPDRGKTQYF
TGCGCCAGCGGCCCGGACAGGGGGAAGACCCAGTACTTC
>TRBD2|TRBJ2-1|TRBV29-1
CSVGGLAGLPAYNEQFF
TGCAGCGTTGGGGGACTAGCGGGATTGCCGGCTTACAATGAGCAGTTCTTC
>-|TRBJ1-1|TRBV6-4
CASSEGLGATEAFF
TGTGCCAGCAGTGAGGGTCTGGGAGCCACTGAAGCTTTCTTT
>-|TRBJ2-1|TRBV5-1
CASSLGRLGAYNEQFF
TGCGCCAGCAGCTTAGGTAGACTAGGAGCCTACAATGAGCAGTTCTTC
>-|TRBJ2-2|TRBV9
CASSVGTANTGELFF
TGTGCCAGCAGCGTAGGGACAGCCAACACCGGGGAGCTGTTTTTT
>TRBD2|TRBJ2-7|TRBV7-9
CASSLAPGLGGSEQYF
TGTGCCAGCAGCCTTGCACCGGGACTAGGAGGCTCCGAGCAGTACTTC
>-|TRBJ1-5|TRBV6-1
CASSTTGYWSQPQHF
TGTGCCAGCTCCACTACAGGGTATTGGTCTCAGCCCCAGCATTTT
>-|TRBJ2-5|TRBV4-2
CASSVGGQETQYF
TGTGCCAGCAGCGTCGGAGGCCAAGAGACCCAGTACTTC
>-|TRBJ2-7|TRBV5-6
CASSLEPGSSYEQYF
TGTGCCAGCAGCTTGGAGCCGGGGTCTTCCTACGAGCAGTACTTC
>TRBD1|TRBJ2-3|TRBV7-9
CASSSDRGTDTQYF
TGTGCCAGCAGCTCGGACAGGGGTACAGATACGCAGTATTTT
>TRBD2|TRBJ2-1|TRBV27
CASSLYSGRRTRISYNEQFF
TGTGCCAGCAGTTTATATTCGGGCAGACGGACTAGAATCTCCTACAATGAGCAGTTCTTC
>-|TRBJ2-2|TRBV4-1
CASSHSHTGELFF
TGCGCCAGCAGCCATAGTCACACCGGGGAGCTGTTTTTT
>-|TRBJ2-2|TRBV9
CASSESPSSGNTGELFF
TGTGCCAGCAGCGAATCTCCGAGTAGCGGGAACACCGGGGAGCTGTTTTTT